What follows describes a single T cell receptor beta chain. The sample comes from a study of blood T cell repertoires in COVID-19. Repertoires were generated with immunoSEQ multiplex PCR, while TCRdb's copy carries only in-frame clones and drops some. This table holds 250,000 to 400,000 clones, approximately 81% found once. V lost 2 bases and J lost 4; bases outside the gene matches: 7. CDR3 size: 15 residues. Germline V CDR1 and CDR2: MNHEY, SMNVEV (reference sequence). The chain couples TRBV27 to TRBJ2-5, with 7 bases matching TRBD1. Material for sequencing was PBMCs or T cells enriched from blood (not recorded which). This TCR derives from a woman younger than 45 who had been exposed to COVID-19. The CDR3 reads CASSLIQGIGETQYF. Written as DNA, the CDR3 is TGTGCCAGCAGTTTAATACAGGGGATCGGAGAGACCCAGTACTTC.